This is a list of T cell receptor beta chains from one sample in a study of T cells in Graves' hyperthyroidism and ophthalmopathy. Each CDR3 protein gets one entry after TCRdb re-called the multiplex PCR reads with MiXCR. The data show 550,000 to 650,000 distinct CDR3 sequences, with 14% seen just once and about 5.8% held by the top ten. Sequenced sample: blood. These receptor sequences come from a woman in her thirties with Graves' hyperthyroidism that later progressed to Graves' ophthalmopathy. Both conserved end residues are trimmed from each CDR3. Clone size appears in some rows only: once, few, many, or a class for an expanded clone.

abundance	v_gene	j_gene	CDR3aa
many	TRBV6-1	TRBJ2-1	ASRLAASSYNEQF
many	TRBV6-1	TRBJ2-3	ASTARDRGPDTQY
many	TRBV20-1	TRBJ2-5	SARVLDREGETQY
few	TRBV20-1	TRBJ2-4	SARGRNIAKNIQY
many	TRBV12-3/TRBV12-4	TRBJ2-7	ASSGLAGRGNEQY
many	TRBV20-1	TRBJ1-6	SARDQGRETSPLH
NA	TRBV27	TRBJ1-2	ASSSSTQGDYGYT
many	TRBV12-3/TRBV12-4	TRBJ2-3	ASNPGTGIPDTQY
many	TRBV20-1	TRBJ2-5	SARGGGSVATQY
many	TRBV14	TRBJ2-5	ASSQGADRAIQETQY
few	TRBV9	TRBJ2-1	ASSVGGSAGREF
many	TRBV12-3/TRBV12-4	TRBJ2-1	ASRRTGTRGNYEQF
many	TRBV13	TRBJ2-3	ASSLYSSGISLDTQY
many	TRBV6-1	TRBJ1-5	ASSERSALNQPQH
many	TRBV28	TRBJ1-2	ASSSPGTGVYGYT
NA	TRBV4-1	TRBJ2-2	ASSQKGSGLVVAGELF
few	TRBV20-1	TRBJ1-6	SARAGLGDSPLH
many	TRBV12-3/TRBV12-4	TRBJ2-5	ASSFEGKGETQY
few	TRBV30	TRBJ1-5	AWSVGQSFEPQH
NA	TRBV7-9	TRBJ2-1	ASSLGTSGGLTNEQF
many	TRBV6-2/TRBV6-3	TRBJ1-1	ASSYGLGTGSIAEAF
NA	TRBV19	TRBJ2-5	AGSTPGYQETQY
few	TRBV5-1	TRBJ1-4	ASSRGQGIDEKLF
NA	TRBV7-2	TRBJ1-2	ASNRDRVGGYT
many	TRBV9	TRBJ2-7	ASSSHNEETGYEQY
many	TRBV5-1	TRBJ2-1	ASSLTGTSSSNEQF
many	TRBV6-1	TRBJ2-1	ASSGLAGNEQF
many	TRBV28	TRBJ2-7	ASNPRDNFYEQY
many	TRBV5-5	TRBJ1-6	ASSLDRGASPLH
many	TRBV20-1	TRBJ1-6	SARPDGIQSSYNSPLH
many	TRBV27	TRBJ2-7	ASSSDRGSYEQY
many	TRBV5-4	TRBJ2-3	ASSVDQSADTQY
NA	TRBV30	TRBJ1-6	AWSVIGGLSPLH
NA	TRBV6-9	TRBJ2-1	ASSYLAPRGSEQF
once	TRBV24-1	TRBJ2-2	ATSDLQLRGGATPANTGELF
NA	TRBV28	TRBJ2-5	ASSSPAGGNGVQETQY